This T cell receptor beta chain was observed in a study of CD8+CD57+ T cells in acquired aplastic anemia. In the study overall: Healthy donor CD4+ samples were sequenced to a depth that averaged roughly 10 million reads. Study-level findings and limits: Researchers reported that CD8+ Simpson's diversity was not significantly different in patients versus controls.

This clonotype was found many times. Its specificity is unknown. Trimming took off 1 base at V and 4 bases at J, with 14 bases between the two ends. The CDR3 is made up of 15 amino acids. Germline V gene data show CDR1 as SGHRS and CDR2 as YFSETQ. TCR beta VDJ and CDR3 were profiled, and genomic DNA was the template. TCRdb independently ran MiXCR on the reads; one entry per CDR3 protein. The sample carries more than 150,000 distinct CDR3 sequences, less than 55% recorded once. V is TRBV5-1 and J is TRBJ1-1; maybe TRBD1 (5 bases). Specimen: sorted CD4+, CD8+, or CD8+CD57+ T cells (not recorded which) from PBMCs. The receptor was derived from a human donor in good health. The CDR3 sequence: CASSLRFGGGTEAFF. The CDR3 DNA reads TGCGCCAGCAGCTTGCGGTTCGGGGGTGGCACTGAAGCTTTCTTT.